The present T cell receptor (beta chain) was sequenced within a study of T cell changes during pregnancy in multiple sclerosis (dated by TCRdb to between 2018 and 2021). Some background on the complete study: The study examined how the T cell repertoire changed over the course of pregnancy in women with multiple sclerosis.

As to this clone: Its antigen is still unknown. Base-call qualities are not available, and no considerably larger clone is one nucleotide away.

The CDR3 goes from the cysteine to the phenylalanine over 14 residues. The CDR3 DNA has 42 bases and is translated from base 1. At the junction V is shortened by 1 base and J by 5 bases; bases outside the gene matches: 2. Taken from the germline V gene, the CDR1 and CDR2 loops are SGHTA and FQGNSA. The method behind the library was the immunoSEQ multiplex PCR assay. TCRdb stores this immuneACCESS table with in-frame sequences only. Part of the clones is absent; in the studies checked, under half of the shortfall reflects unresolved V genes, and no reason is known for the rest. This sample gives roughly 100,000 clones in total; 92% of them show up just once. The ten largest clones take up more than 0.85% of the sample.

Sequenced material: peripheral blood, taken after pregnancy. This TCR was recovered from a female donor with multiple sclerosis, enrolled in a pregnancy study. The chain uses TRBV7-2 and TRBJ2-4, with TRBD1 identical over 7 junction bases. The DNA sequence is TGTGCCAGCAGCTTAGTTGGGACAGAAAACATTCAGTACTTC. This sequence encodes CASSLVGTENIQYF.